The present T cell receptor (beta chain) was sequenced within a study of T cell responses to AZD1222 COVID-19 vaccine. Study-level findings and limits: Unmutated variant regions are reportedly the target of nearly half of TCRs that are spike-specific.

Comments on this clone: The target antigen is unknown.

Sequenced by immunoSEQ multiplex PCR; TCRdb stores in-frame clones only, minus some. The repertoire holds 150,000 to 200,000 clones, with 88% as singletons. Germline CDR1 reads MNHEY; CDR2 reads SMNVEV (reference sequence). The CDR3 extends over 14 amino acids. V lost 4 bases and J 3 bases, leaving 12 bases between the germline ends. This sequence joins TRBV27 and TRBJ1-1; D gene unclear. This sequence was found in an adult in good health. This sample comprised peripheral blood, obtained on day 0 of AZD1222 vaccination. The CDR3 reads CASSSLRRYTEAFF. For the CDR3, the DNA is TGTGCCAGCAGTTCATTAAGACGGTACACTGAAGCTTTCTTT.